Presented here are 26 T cell receptor beta chains from one specimen sequenced in a study of T-cell memory formation after mild COVID-19. TCRdb passed the 5' RACE reads through MiXCR, listing each CDR3 protein once. The table includes some 410,000 distinct CDR3 sequences, 23% detected once. The sample consisted of PBMCs or a T cell subset sorted from them (not recorded which). The receptors derive from an adult woman who had mild COVID-19 (a few samples of this study predate the infection). Cell type and time point are not known.

The gene calls are TRBV19 and TRBJ1-6, with TRBD1 as a possible D gene (6 bases). Trimming took 4 bases from V and 6 from J, leaving 7 bases between them. The CDR3 is 13 residues long. CDR1 is LNHDA and CDR2 is SQIVND in the germline V gene (reference sequence). The CDR3 DNA follows: TGTGCCAGTAGTACGGACAGTAATTCACCCCTCCACTTT. This codes for CASSTDSNSPLHF.

V gene TRBV18 combines with J gene TRBJ2-3; D unclear. The CDR3 extends over 12 amino acids. Germline V gene data show CDR1 as KGHSH and CDR2 as LQKENI. V was trimmed by 6 bases and J by 2 bases, leaving 6 bases between them. CDR3 nucleotides: TGTGCCAGCTCCACACTCACAGATACGCAGTATTTT. This encodes CASSTLTDTQYF.

This clonotype was counted a few times. The chain links TRBV9 to TRBJ2-2, with 8 bases lining up with TRBD2. The length of the CDR3 is 17 residues. Per germline, CDR1 SGDLS and CDR2 YYNGEE. The trim removed 0 bases at V and 5 bases at J, leaving 9 bases unmatched. The CDR3 is CASSVVPSGRVTGELFF. The CDR3 DNA sequence: TGTGCCAGCAGCGTAGTACCCAGCGGGAGAGTTACCGGGGAGCTGTTTTTT. Full variable domain (outside the CDR3, taken from reference TRBV9 and TRBJ2-2): DSGVTQTPKHLITATGQRVTLRCSPRSGDLSVYWYQQSLDQGLQFLIQYYNGEERAKGNILERFSAQQFPDLHSELNLSSLELGDSALYFCASSVVPSGRVTGELFFGEGSRLTVL.

This clonotype was observed a few times. This chain connects TRBV7-9 to TRBJ2-5; 14 nucleotides line up with TRBD2. The ends lost 5 bases at V and 2 bases at J; junction bases unmatched: 4. The CDR3 spans 16 residues. The V gene's germline CDR1 is SEHNR and CDR2 FQNEAQ (reference sequence). The CDR3 DNA reads TGTGCCAGCAGCCTACGGACTAGCGGGAGGCAAGAGACCCAGTACTTC. It is translated as CASSLRTSGRQETQYF.

The chain links TRBV20-1 to TRBJ2-7; TRBD2 agrees at 10 bases. From germline, CDR1 is DFQATT and CDR2 SNEGSKA (reference sequence). This CDR3 comprises 13 residues. After removal of 6 bases from V and 1 base from J, the junction contained 3 bases not matched to a gene. CDR3 residues: CSARTSGSYEQYF. CDR3 in DNA: TGCAGTGCAAGGACTAGCGGTTCCTACGAGCAGTACTTC.

This clonotype was found a few times. V and J are TRBV6-5 and TRBJ1-4; 11 bases fit TRBD1. Trimming at V came to 5 bases and at J to 8 bases, leaving 4 bases not matched to a gene. The CDR3 covers 14 residues. CDR1 is MNHEY, CDR2 SVGAGI, per germline. The CDR3 DNA follows: TGTGCCAGCAGTACGAGGACAGGGGGCGAAAAACTGTTTTTT. This encodes CASSTRTGGEKLFF.

This clonotype turned up a few times. The chain employs TRBV7-6 and TRBJ2-2; D is ambiguous. The CDR3 sequence is 13 residues long. Trimming shortened V by 2 bases and J by 6 bases, and 7 bases separated the two germline ends. CDR1 and CDR2 from the germline V gene are SGHVS and FNYEAQ. Here the CDR3 DNA reads TGTGCCAGCAGCTTAAACGAGGCCGGGGAGCTGTTTTTT. Amino acids: CASSLNEAGELFF.

V and J are TRBV12-3 or TRBV12-4 and TRBJ2-3; D may correspond to TRBD1 or TRBD2 (5 bases each). This CDR3 comprises 15 residues. The V gene lost 3 bases and the J gene lost 5 bases, with 15 bases spanning the gap. The CDR3 is CASSFPREFQDTQYF. For the CDR3, the DNA is TGTGCCAGCAGTTTTCCCAGGGAGTTTCAAGATACGCAGTATTTT.

The J gene is TRBJ1-1, the V gene TRBV18; a possible D gene is TRBD1 (5 bases). This CDR3 is built from 16 residues. CDR1 and CDR2 from the germline V gene are KGHSH and LQKENI. V shed 3 bases and J shed 0 bases, with 14 bases lying between them. Written as DNA, the CDR3 is TGTGCCAGCTCACCGGGGTGGGGGTCTGTGAACACTGAAGCTTTCTTT. This sequence encodes CASSPGWGSVNTEAFF. The full variable domain, in which reference TRBV18 and TRBJ1-1 provide the parts outside the CDR3, is NAGVMQNPRHLVRRRGQEARLRCSPMKGHSHVYWYRQLPEEGLKFMVYLQKENIIDESGMPKERFSAEFPKEGPSILRIQQVVRGDSAAYFCASSPGWGSVNTEAFFGQGTRLTVV.

This clonotype was detected only a few times. The chain combines TRBV20-1 with TRBJ2-3; 10 positions match TRBD2. V gave up 0 bases and J gave up 4 bases; unmatched junction bases: 19. This CDR3 is built from 20 residues. CDR1 DFQATT and CDR2 SNEGSKA come from the germline V gene (reference sequence). In DNA form, the CDR3 reads TGCAGTGCTAGAGATTGGAGGCTAGCGGGGGCCCCGGCGTCCCCAGATACGCAGTATTTT. Its protein product is CSARDWRLAGAPASPDTQYF.

In this sample, this clonotype turned up a few times. The chain joins TRBV5-1 to TRBJ1-1; D is undetermined. Germline V lookup: CDR1 SGHRS, CDR2 YFSETQ. Deletions cut 4 bases from V and 4 bases from J, with 17 bases between. This CDR3 is 15 amino acids long. The CDR3: CASSPQVLGSTEAFF. CDR3 sequence (DNA): TGCGCCAGCAGCCCCCAAGTGCTGGGGTCCACTGAAGCTTTCTTT.

The chain combines TRBV7-9 with TRBJ2-7; D tentatively fits TRBD1 or TRBD2 (5 bases each). V lost 4 bases, J lost 7 bases, and 17 bases lay in between. Germline V gives CDR1 SEHNR, CDR2 FQNEAQ (reference sequence). The CDR3 sequence is 14 residues long. CDR3 loop: CASSSGRAPGEQYF. CDR3 sequence (DNA): TGTGCCAGCAGCTCCGGCAGGGCCCCGGGGGAGCAGTACTTC.

Only a few counts were recorded for this clonotype. The chain links TRBV4-3 to TRBJ2-7, with TRBD2 matching over 8 bases. Germline loops: CDR1 LGHNA, CDR2 YSLEER. V gave up 1 base and J gave up 5 bases; unmatched junction bases: 7. The CDR3 length is 15 residues. The CDR3 DNA sequence: TGCGCCAGCAGCCAAGTCGGGGGGGGACGCCACGAGCAGTACTTC. Encoded protein: CASSQVGGGRHEQYF.

V is TRBV5-6 and J is TRBJ2-7; TRBD1 is a possible D gene (6 bases). The V gene lost 5 bases and the J gene lost 1 base, with 16 bases spanning the gap. Germline CDR1 SGHDT, CDR2 YYEEEE. The CDR3 is 15 residues long. Here the CDR3 DNA reads TGTGCCAGCAGTTCAATCCGGGACACATCCTACGAGCAGTACTTC. Its protein product is CASSSIRDTSYEQYF.

This clonotype came up many times. The chain employs TRBV7-2 and TRBJ2-3, with 11 bases aligning to TRBD2. Germline trimming cut 1 base from V and 2 bases from J; bases unmatched to any gene: 11. CDR1 and CDR2 from the germline V gene are SGHTA and FQGNSA. The CDR3 covers 19 residues. The CDR3 nucleotides read TGTGCCAGCAGCTTAGACGTTGGACTAGCGGGTGGATACACAGATACGCAGTATTTT. Its translation: CASSLDVGLAGGYTDTQYF.

The chain has TRBV2 and TRBJ2-7; D not certain. V lost 5 bases, J lost 1 base, and 12 bases lay in between. The CDR3 loop spans 14 amino acids. Per germline, CDR1 SNHLY and CDR2 FYNNEI. In DNA form, the CDR3 reads TGTGCCAGCAGTATGGGGTTTTCATCCTACGAGCAGTACTTC. Protein: CASSMGFSSYEQYF.

The chain employs TRBV11-2 and TRBJ1-4; D not certain. With 5 bases removed from V and 8 bases from J, the gap between germline ends came to 12 bases. The CDR3 loop spans 13 amino acids. Germline CDR1 reads SGHAT; CDR2 reads FQNNGV. The CDR3 coding sequence is TGTGCCAGCAGCCCCCAGCAGGAGGAAAAACTGTTTTTT. Translated: CASSPQQEEKLFF.

This clonotype was detected many times. The gene calls are TRBV7-2 and TRBJ2-5; D is perhaps TRBD2 (6 bases). Germline V gene lookup returns CDR1 SGHTA and CDR2 FQGNSA. V lost 0 bases and J lost 5, with 10 bases in between. The CDR3 spans 14 residues. In DNA, the CDR3 is TGTGCCAGCAGCTTAGCGGGACGGGGGGAGACCCAGTACTTC. Residues: CASSLAGRGETQYF.

The chain has TRBV30 and TRBJ1-1, with 7 bases fitting TRBD1. The CDR3 length is 14 residues. The V gene's germline CDR1 is GTSNPN and CDR2 SVGIG (reference sequence). Trimming at V came to 3 bases and at J to 1 base, leaving 5 bases not matched to a gene. The CDR3 loop is CAWRGQGGNTEAFF. The CDR3, as DNA: TGTGCCTGGAGGGGTCAGGGGGGGAACACTGAAGCTTTCTTT. Filled out from reference TRBV30 and TRBJ1-1, the complete variable domain reads SQTIHQWPATLVQPVGSPLSLECTVEGTSNPNLYWYRQAAGRGLQLLFYSVGIGQISSEVPQNLSASRPQDRQFILSSKKLLLSDSGFYLCAWRGQGGNTEAFFGQGTRLTVV.

The chain couples TRBV6-2 or TRBV6-3 to TRBJ2-7, with 11 bases lining up with TRBD2. Germline trimming cut 5 bases from V and 6 bases from J; bases unmatched to any gene: 9. The CDR3 is 15 amino acids. The germline CDR1 and CDR2 sequences are MNHEY and SVGEGT. The CDR3 protein is CASSKGTSGRAEQYF. For the CDR3, the DNA is TGTGCCAGCAGTAAAGGAACTAGCGGGAGAGCCGAGCAGTACTTC.

In its sample, this clonotype was seen a few times. The chain carries TRBV6-7 and TRBJ2-6, with 9 positions matching TRBD1. TRBV6-7 is noted as an ORF with a role that remains uncertain. V gave up 5 bases and J gave up 0 bases; unmatched junction bases: 11. The CDR3 contains 19 residues. In DNA form, the CDR3 reads TGTGCCAGCAGTACGCCTTCCGGGACAGGGTTCTCTGGGGCCAACGTCCTGACTTTC. Amino acids: CASSTPSGTGFSGANVLTF.

There are a few counts of this clonotype. The gene calls are TRBV6-5 and TRBJ1-5; D is undetermined. CDR1 is MNHEY, CDR2 SVGAGI, per germline. The CDR3 is 14 residues long. The V end lost 5 bases, the J end lost 5 bases, and 13 bases lay between the germline ends. The CDR3 here is CASSLFRLDQPQHF. DNA of the CDR3: TGTGCCAGCAGTCTCTTTCGACTAGATCAGCCCCAGCATTTT.

V is TRBV18 and J is TRBJ1-1; D is possibly TRBD1 (6 bases). CDR3 size: 15 residues. With 2 bases removed from V and 0 bases from J, the gap between germline ends came to 10 bases. Germline V lookup: CDR1 KGHSH, CDR2 LQKENI. Here the CDR3 reads CASSPEAGVNTEAFF. CDR3 nucleotides: TGTGCCAGCTCACCAGAGGCAGGGGTGAACACTGAAGCTTTCTTT.

V and J are TRBV3-1 and TRBJ2-7, with 11 nucleotides matching TRBD1. The V gene's germline CDR1 is LGHDT and CDR2 YNNKEL (reference sequence). CDR3 length: 17 amino acids. Germline trimming cut 0 bases from V and 5 bases from J; bases unmatched to any gene: 9. The chain's CDR3 is CASSQDFYRDRGNEQYF. The CDR3 coding sequence is TGTGCCAGCAGCCAAGATTTTTACCGGGACAGGGGGAACGAGCAGTACTTC.

This clonotype showed up many times. The rearrangement uses TRBV20-1 and TRBJ1-1; D uncertain. V was trimmed by 7 bases and J by 0 bases, leaving 18 bases between them. The CDR3 has 15 residues. In germline, CDR1 is DFQATT, CDR2 SNEGSKA (reference sequence). Here the CDR3 DNA reads TGCAGTGTATTCTTACCGGAACAGTTGAACACTGAAGCTTTCTTT. Its protein product is CSVFLPEQLNTEAFF.

This clonotype turned up a few times. This chain links TRBV12-3 or TRBV12-4 with TRBJ1-1, with TRBD1 identical over 11 bases. CDR3 length: 16 residues. The ends lost 6 bases at V and 0 bases at J; junction bases unmatched: 6. As DNA, the CDR3 is TGTGCCAGCAGACCCGGACAGGGGGCTATGAACACTGAAGCTTTCTTT. It translates to CASRPGQGAMNTEAFF.